Presented here are 9 T cell receptor beta chains from one specimen sequenced in a study of T-cell memory formation after mild COVID-19. MiXCR, run by TCRdb on the 5' RACE reads, gives a single entry per CDR3 protein. Of 350,000 to 400,000 distinct CDR3 sequences listed, over 13% are singletons. The sample consisted of PBMCs or a T cell subset sorted from them (not recorded which). These receptors were obtained from a man younger than 35 who had mild COVID-19 (a few samples of this study predate the infection). Cell type and time point are not known.

The chain recombines TRBV6-2 or TRBV6-3 with TRBJ2-7; D assignment may be TRBD1 or TRBD2 (5 bases each). V dropped 4 bases and J dropped 9 bases, with 10 bases sitting between them. Germline loops: CDR1 MNHEY, CDR2 SVGEGT. CDR3 size: 11 residues. This CDR3 reads CASSSGLRQYF. The CDR3 DNA follows: TGTGCCAGCAGTTCGGGGCTGCGGCAGTACTTC.

The chain carries TRBV7-9 and TRBJ1-2; D remains ambiguous. CDR1 is SEHNR and CDR2 is FQNEAQ in the germline V gene (reference sequence). The CDR3 sequence is 13 residues long. Trimming shortened V by 1 base and J by 8 bases, and 11 bases separated the two germline ends. The CDR3 spells CASSLVSEGGYTF. The CDR3 region has the DNA TGTGCCAGCAGCTTAGTTTCCGAGGGAGGCTACACCTTC.

There are a few counts of this clonotype. The CDR3: CASTYRAADTQYF. In DNA, the CDR3 is TGTGCCAGCACTTACAGGGCGGCCGATACGCAGTATTTT. The chain carries TRBV25-1 and TRBJ2-3; a weak D match, TRBD1 (6 bases). V was shortened by 7 bases and J by 6 bases, with 14 bases between the two germline ends. The CDR3 length is 13 residues. Germline V gene data show CDR1 as MGHDK and CDR2 as SYGVNS.

This clonotype was seen a few times. In DNA form, the CDR3 reads TGCGCCAGCAGCCAAGACCAATGGGGGGCCGGGGAGCTGTTTTTT. Amino acid sequence: CASSQDQWGAGELFF. The chain joins TRBV4-1 to TRBJ2-2; perhaps TRBD2 as D (6 bases). V lost 0 bases to trimming and J lost 6 bases, with 11 bases between them. The CDR3 contains 15 residues. Germline CDR1 and CDR2: MGHRA and YSYEKL.

A few counts support this clonotype. This chain joins TRBV6-1 and TRBJ2-2, with TRBD2 matching over 7 bases. Germline trimming cut 10 bases from V and 2 bases from J; bases unmatched to any gene: 1. The CDR3 consists of 12 residues. The germline CDR1 and CDR2 sequences are MNHNS and SASEGT. Here the CDR3 reads CATSGNTGELFF. As DNA, the CDR3 is TGTGCCACTAGCGGCAACACCGGGGAGCTGTTTTTT.

The DNA of the CDR3 is TGTGCCAGCGGTGAGGGACTAGCGGGGGGAGATACGCAGTATTTT. It translates to CASGEGLAGGDTQYF. The rearrangement joins TRBV6-6 to TRBJ2-3, with 15 bases identical to TRBD2. Germline trimming cut 8 bases from V and 5 bases from J; bases unmatched to any gene: 5. The germline CDR1 and CDR2 sequences are MNHNY and SVGAGI (reference sequence). This CDR3 is built from 15 residues.

The chain recombines TRBV4-2 with TRBJ1-5; D unclear. CDR3 length: 15 amino acids. CDR1 and CDR2 from the germline V gene are LGHNA and YNFKEQ. V lost 1 base, J lost 4 bases, and 11 bases lay in between. The CDR3 nucleotides are TGTGCCAGCAGCCAAGCTTGGGGAGGGAATCAGCCCCAGCATTTT. Amino acid sequence: CASSQAWGGNQPQHF.

Only a few counts were recorded for this clonotype. The chain carries TRBV6-2 or TRBV6-3 and TRBJ2-3; TRBD1 agrees at 9 bases. V lost 6 bases to trimming and J lost 5 bases; unmatched junction nucleotides: 9. The CDR3 contains 15 residues. Germline V CDR1 and CDR2: MNHEY, SVGEGT. The CDR3 DNA reads TGTGCCAGCAGCTATCAGACAGGGGGGAAAGATACGCAGTATTTT. This encodes CASSYQTGGKDTQYF.

The chain has TRBV14 and TRBJ2-5; 8 positions match TRBD1. The V gene's germline CDR1 is SGHDN and CDR2 FVKESK. Losses at the gene ends were 3 bases for V and 3 bases for J; bases not matched to a gene: 6. This CDR3 contains 15 residues. CDR3 DNA: TGTGCCAGCAGCCAGGGGGACAGGAAAAAAGAGACCCAGTACTTC. It codes for CASSQGDRKKETQYF.